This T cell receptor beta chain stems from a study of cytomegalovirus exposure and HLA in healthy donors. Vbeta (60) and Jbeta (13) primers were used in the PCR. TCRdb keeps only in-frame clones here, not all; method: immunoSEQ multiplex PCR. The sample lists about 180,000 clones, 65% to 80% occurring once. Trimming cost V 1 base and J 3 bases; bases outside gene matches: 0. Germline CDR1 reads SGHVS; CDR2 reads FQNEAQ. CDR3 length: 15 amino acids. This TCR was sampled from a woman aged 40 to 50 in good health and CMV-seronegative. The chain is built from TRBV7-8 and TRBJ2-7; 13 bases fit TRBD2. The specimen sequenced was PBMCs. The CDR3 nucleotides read TGTGCCAGCAGCTTAGGGACTAGCGGGAGCTACGAGCAGTACTTC. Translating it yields CASSLGTSGSYEQYF.